These 27 T cell receptor beta chains were sequenced from one sample in a study of Graves' ophthalmopathy and Graves' hyperthyroidism. RNA transcripts were the source from which TCR beta CDR3 regions were amplified. HTBI-primed first-round RT-PCR preceded second-round multiplex PCR. TCRdb re-analysed the multiplex PCR reads in MiXCR, keeping a single row per CDR3 protein. The table has about 400,000 distinct CDR3 sequences, about 18% seen once. Specimen: peripheral blood. These receptors were collected from a woman aged 18-29 years with Graves' ophthalmopathy.

At least ten counts were recorded for this clonotype. This chain joins TRBV20-1 and TRBJ2-7; D is undetermined. This CDR3 comprises 12 residues. V was shortened by 6 bases and J by 2 bases, with 11 bases between the two germline ends. Germline V CDR1 and CDR2: DFQATT, SNEGSKA (reference sequence). DNA for the CDR3: TGCAGTGCCCTCCCAGCAGCCTACGAGCAGTACTTC. The encoded protein is CSALPAAYEQYF.

The chain joins TRBV4-2 to TRBJ1-1, with D possibly matching TRBD1 (5 bases). The CDR3 is 13 amino acids. Trimming removed 3 bases at V and 8 bases at J, with 13 bases between. Looked up from germline, CDR1 is LGHNA and CDR2 is YNFKEQ. The DNA of the CDR3 is TGTGCCAGCAGCCAGGCTCCCAGACAGGAAGCTTTCTTT. It yields the protein CASSQAPRQEAFF.

This clonotype has a handful of counts. The V and J genes are TRBV20-1 and TRBJ2-7; TRBD2 matches 7 bases. Unmatched junction bases numbered 4, after V lost 6 bases and J lost 2 bases. Germline loops: CDR1 DFQATT, CDR2 SNEGSKA (reference sequence). This CDR3 spans 12 amino acids. The CDR3 loop reads CSARDYTYEQYF. The CDR3 DNA is TGCAGTGCCCGGGACTACACCTACGAGCAGTACTTC.

This clonotype has at least ten counts. J is TRBJ1-5 and V is TRBV12-3 or TRBV12-4, with D unclear. The CDR3 extends over 15 amino acids. V was trimmed by 5 bases and J by 7 bases, leaving 18 bases between them. CDR3 residues: CASSSSRTYVQPQHF. CDR3 nucleotides: TGTGCCAGCAGTAGTTCCAGGACCTACGTCCAGCCCCAGCATTTT.

This chain joins TRBV28 and TRBJ1-1, with D perhaps TRBD1 (5 bases). Germline CDR1 reads MDHEN; CDR2 reads SYDVKM. V gave up 2 bases and J gave up 7 bases, with 11 bases separating them. The CDR3 is made up of 13 amino acids. CDR3: CASSLSRDGEAFF. In DNA, the CDR3 is TGTGCCAGCAGTTTAAGCAGGGATGGTGAAGCTTTCTTT.

This clonotype was seen repeatedly, ten times or more. The CDR3 is CASSTGQGAGQPQHF. CDR3 DNA sequence: TGTGCCAGCAGCACCGGACAGGGGGCAGGCCAGCCCCAGCATTTT. The chain couples TRBV7-2 to TRBJ1-5; TRBD1 matches at 11 bases. There are 15 residues in the CDR3. In germline, CDR1 is SGHTA, CDR2 FQGNSA. V lost 5 bases to trimming and J lost 7 bases; unmatched junction nucleotides: 7.

The table lists this clonotype with many counts. CDR3: CASSSDRSGGGQPQHF. As DNA, the CDR3 is TGTGCCAGCAGTTCCGACCGTTCAGGGGGGGGTCAGCCCCAGCATTTT. This chain joins TRBV6-2 or TRBV6-3 and TRBJ1-5; 7 bases are shared with TRBD1. The CDR3 consists of 16 residues. V lost 4 bases to trimming and J lost 6 bases; unmatched junction nucleotides: 12. Germline V gene sequence: CDR1 MNHEY, CDR2 SVGEGT.

This clonotype was counted a few times. The chain employs TRBV30 and TRBJ2-1, with TRBD2 matching 8 bases. V was pared by 5 bases and J by 8 bases, with 8 bases of the junction left unmatched. Germline V gives CDR1 GTSNPN, CDR2 SVGIG (reference sequence). This CDR3 spans 13 amino acids. CDR3 DNA sequence: TGTGCCTGGGGAATAGCGGGACTCGATGAGCAGTTCTTC. Translating gives CAWGIAGLDEQFF. Based on the CDR3 plus reference TRBV30 and TRBJ2-1, the full variable domain is SQTIHQWPATLVQPVGSPLSLECTVEGTSNPNLYWYRQAAGRGLQLLFYSVGIGQISSEVPQNLSASRPQDRQFILSSKKLLLSDSGFYLCAWGIAGLDEQFFGPGTRLTVL.

The table lists this clonotype with many counts. The chain is built from TRBV20-1 and TRBJ1-6; 9 bases map to TRBD1. CDR3 length equals 19 residues. Per germline, CDR1 DFQATT and CDR2 SNEGSKA (reference sequence). J lost 0 bases, V lost 0 bases, and 9 bases had no gene match. The CDR3 loop is CSAREITGGLSSYNSPLHF. CDR3 nucleotide sequence: TGCAGTGCTAGAGAGATCACAGGGGGCTTGAGCTCCTATAATTCACCCCTCCACTTT.

The chain is built from TRBV7-2 and TRBJ1-3, with no clear D. V lost 2 bases to trimming and J lost 0 bases, with 14 bases between them. The germline gives CDR1 SGHTA, CDR2 FQGNSA. The CDR3 totals 17 residues. This CDR3 is CASSLTSLWVSGNTIYF. The CDR3 coding sequence is TGTGCCAGCAGCTTAACGAGCTTGTGGGTCTCTGGAAACACCATATATTTT. The full variable domain, rest sourced from reference TRBV7-2 and TRBJ1-3, is GAGVSQSPSNKVTEKGKDVELRCDPISGHTALYWYRQSLGQGLEFLIYFQGNSAPDKSGLPSDRFSAERTGGSVSTLTIQRTQQEDSAVYLCASSLTSLWVSGNTIYFGEGSWLTVV.

The genes are TRBV27 and TRBJ2-5; TRBD2 matches at 7 bases. The germline gives CDR1 MNHEY, CDR2 SMNVEV (reference sequence). The CDR3 totals 17 residues. The junction had 17 bases not matched to a gene; V was cut back by 5 bases and J by 5 bases. Here the CDR3 DNA reads TGTGCCAGCAGTCCGGGGCGCAGGGCGGGAGTTGGGGAGACCCAGTACTTC. It specifies CASSPGRRAGVGETQYF.

V gene TRBV19 combines with J gene TRBJ2-7, with 7 nucleotides matching TRBD2. Germline V gives CDR1 LNHDA, CDR2 SQIVND (reference sequence). V was pared by 3 bases and J by 5 bases, with 10 bases of the junction left unmatched. The CDR3 loop spans 15 amino acids. CDR3 sequence reads: CASSIVASGKNEQYF. The CDR3 DNA reads TGTGCCAGTAGTATCGTCGCTAGCGGCAAAAACGAGCAGTACTTC.

Ten or more counts support this clonotype. This chain links TRBV19 with TRBJ2-7; TRBD2 is a possible D gene (6 bases). The germline gives CDR1 LNHDA, CDR2 SQIVND (reference sequence). V lost 5 bases to trimming and J lost 2 bases, with 10 bases between them. This CDR3 contains 13 residues. The CDR3 bases are TGTGCCAGTAGTCCGGGAGATGCCTACGAGCAGTACTTC. It specifies CASSPGDAYEQYF.

The chain is built from TRBV20-1 and TRBJ1-2; 9 bases fit TRBD1. CDR3 size: 13 residues. The V segment lost 5 bases and the J segment 1 base; nucleotides outside the gene matches: 2. Germline V lookup: CDR1 DFQATT, CDR2 SNEGSKA (reference sequence). This chain's CDR3 is CSASTGGNYGYTF. CDR3 in DNA: TGCAGTGCTTCGACAGGGGGTAACTATGGCTACACCTTC.

The sample holds many counts of this clonotype. CDR3 region: CASSGVRFPNTGELFF. In DNA form, the CDR3 reads TGTGCCAGCAGTGGCGTAAGATTCCCGAACACCGGGGAGCTGTTTTTT. The chain combines TRBV6-2 or TRBV6-3 with TRBJ2-2, with D unclear. The CDR3 sequence is 16 residues long. The germline gives CDR1 MNHEY, CDR2 SVGEGT. V lost 5 bases to trimming and J lost 0 bases, with 13 bases between them.

At least ten counts were recorded for this clonotype. The chain employs TRBV6-2 or TRBV6-3 and TRBJ2-5; the D gene is possibly TRBD1 (7 bases). Germline loops: CDR1 MNHEY, CDR2 SVGEGT. The CDR3 runs to 15 residues. Between the trimmed V and J ends, which lost 6 bases and 2 bases, there was a span of 16 bases. The CDR3 sequence: CASRPRGEPQETQYF. The CDR3 nucleotides read TGTGCCAGCAGACCCAGGGGGGAACCTCAAGAGACCCAGTACTTC.

This clonotype was counted many times. The chain uses TRBV30 and TRBJ2-2; D could derive from TRBD1 or TRBD2 (5 bases each). The V gene's germline CDR1 is GTSNPN and CDR2 SVGIG (reference sequence). The V end lost 0 bases, the J end lost 7 bases, and 9 bases lay between the germline ends. This CDR3 is 13 amino acids long. Written as DNA, the CDR3 is TGTGCCTGGAGTGTACGGGACGACGGGGAGCTGTTTTTT. Translating it yields CAWSVRDDGELFF.

This clonotype was seen at least ten times. The chain joins TRBV7-9 to TRBJ2-7; the D gene is possibly TRBD2 (6 bases). Germline V gene sequence: CDR1 SEHNR, CDR2 FQNEAQ (reference sequence). V was shortened by 4 bases and J by 7 bases, with 14 bases between the two germline ends. CDR3 length: 13 amino acids. DNA for the CDR3: TGTGCCAGCAGCTGGGGACTGACCTCTGAGCAGTACTTC. This gives the protein CASSWGLTSEQYF.

This clonotype was recorded many times. The rearrangement links TRBV5-1 to TRBJ1-2, with D uncertain. Germline CDR1 and CDR2: SGHRS and YFSETQ. Trimming shortened V by 2 bases and J by 1 base, and 12 bases separated the two germline ends. The CDR3 covers 15 residues. The CDR3 sequence: CASSFEPQVNYGYTF. The CDR3 DNA sequence: TGCGCCAGCAGCTTTGAGCCCCAGGTTAACTATGGCTACACCTTC.

This clonotype occurred many times. This chain links TRBV20-1 with TRBJ1-5; D might be TRBD1 (5 bases). The germline V and J ends were trimmed by 3 bases and 5 bases, with 14 bases remaining between them. The CDR3 loop spans 14 amino acids. Germline V gene lookup returns CDR1 DFQATT and CDR2 SNEGSKA (reference sequence). CDR3 coding DNA: TGCAGTGCTAGGGGGGGTAAGGAGTATCAGCCCCAGCATTTT. Amino acid sequence: CSARGGKEYQPQHF.

This clonotype was seen at least ten times. The chain links TRBV6-1 to TRBJ1-5, with D possibly being TRBD1 (5 bases). Germline values: CDR1 MNHNS, CDR2 SASEGT. Trimming took 7 bases from V and 2 from J, leaving 9 bases between them. CDR3 size: 13 residues. For the CDR3, the DNA is TGTGCCAGCATCCCGGGGCGCAATCAGCCCCAGCATTTT. Its protein product is CASIPGRNQPQHF.

This clonotype appeared many times. This chain connects TRBV24-1 to TRBJ1-2; tentative D call: TRBD1 (5 bases). Germline V CDR1 and CDR2: KGHDR, SFDVKD. This CDR3 is 16 amino acids long. Between the trimmed V and J ends, which lost 2 bases and 1 base, there was a span of 13 bases. The CDR3 spells CATSDSQAPVNYGYTF. CDR3 in DNA: TGTGCCACCAGTGATTCACAGGCGCCGGTTAACTATGGCTACACCTTC.

This clonotype occurred many times. J is TRBJ1-1 and V is TRBV6-5, with D possibly being TRBD1 (6 bases). This CDR3 region has 13 residues. V was trimmed by 2 bases and J by 5 bases, leaving 9 bases between them. Germline values: CDR1 MNHEY, CDR2 SVGAGI. CDR3 DNA sequence: TGTGCCAGCAGTTACAGGGGGACGACTGAAGCTTTCTTT. It translates to CASSYRGTTEAFF.

This clonotype was observed at least ten times. This chain joins TRBV6-1 and TRBJ2-1; TRBD1 matches 7 bases. V trimming: 7 bases; J trimming: 8 bases; junction bases outside the gene matches: 14. Per the germline V gene, CDR1 is MNHNS and CDR2 is SASEGT. This CDR3 is 15 amino acids long. The CDR3 protein is CASMITTGVTHEQFF. The CDR3, as DNA: TGTGCCAGCATGATTACAACAGGGGTAACGCATGAGCAGTTCTTC.

The sample holds many counts of this clonotype. The V and J genes are TRBV20-1 and TRBJ1-1, with no clear D. The ends were cut back, 2 bases at V and 1 base at J, with 5 bases in the middle. Germline V lookup: CDR1 DFQATT, CDR2 SNEGSKA (reference sequence). The CDR3 spans 12 residues. The CDR3 DNA reads as TGCAGTGCTAGACAGAAGAACACTGAAGCTTTCTTT. Protein sequence: CSARQKNTEAFF.

In the case of this clonotype: Given a much more abundant clone one base away, this may be a read error. V and J are TRBV10-2 and TRBJ1-3; 7 nucleotides align to TRBD1. Germline CDR1 reads WSHSY; CDR2 reads SAAADI. The V and J ends lost 8 bases and 2 bases, in that order; junction bases with no gene match: 3. The CDR3 spans 13 residues. This CDR3 reads CASQGVTGNTIYF. DNA of the CDR3: TGCGCCAGCCAGGGGGTTACTGGAAACACCATATATTTT.

The chain recombines TRBV12-3 or TRBV12-4 with TRBJ1-1; D may be TRBD1 (5 bases). The CDR3 is made up of 15 amino acids. Trimming stripped 6 bases from V and 1 base from J, with 15 bases between. DNA for the CDR3: TGTGCCAGCAGCTGGGAGGGGCAGGGGAACACTGAAGCTTTCTTT. Amino acid sequence: CASSWEGQGNTEAFF.